The present T cell receptor beta chain was sequenced within a study of T cells in Graves' hyperthyroidism and ophthalmopathy. Using RNA transcripts as the source, TCR beta CDR3 regions were amplified. HTBI primers were employed in a first-round RT-PCR of the TCR CDR3. Each CDR3 protein gets one entry after TCRdb re-called the multiplex PCR reads with MiXCR. The sample consists of a few hundred thousand distinct CDR3 sequences, about 15% of them appearing once. Findings and caveats of the study: Through a model of 13 V-J features, ophthalmopathy was separated from stable hyperthyroidism.

Turning to this clonotype: No antigen is known for it.

V was clipped by 7 bases and J by 4 bases, with 11 bases between them. Germline values: CDR1 DFQATT, CDR2 SNEGSKA (reference sequence). This CDR3 comprises 12 residues. Ophthalmopathy patients all had a Clinical Activity Score of at least 3, a NOSPECS grade of at least 4 and disease under 3 months old. Exclusion of a patient resulted from uncontrolled infection, other autoimmune disease, pregnancy or lactation. The sequenced sample was blood. This sequence joins TRBV20-1 and TRBJ1-5, with D unclear. This sequence originates from a woman in her 30s with Graves' ophthalmopathy. The CDR3 bases are TGCAGTGTAGTTCCCGGGAATCAGCCCCAGCATTTT. Protein: CSVVPGNQPQHF.